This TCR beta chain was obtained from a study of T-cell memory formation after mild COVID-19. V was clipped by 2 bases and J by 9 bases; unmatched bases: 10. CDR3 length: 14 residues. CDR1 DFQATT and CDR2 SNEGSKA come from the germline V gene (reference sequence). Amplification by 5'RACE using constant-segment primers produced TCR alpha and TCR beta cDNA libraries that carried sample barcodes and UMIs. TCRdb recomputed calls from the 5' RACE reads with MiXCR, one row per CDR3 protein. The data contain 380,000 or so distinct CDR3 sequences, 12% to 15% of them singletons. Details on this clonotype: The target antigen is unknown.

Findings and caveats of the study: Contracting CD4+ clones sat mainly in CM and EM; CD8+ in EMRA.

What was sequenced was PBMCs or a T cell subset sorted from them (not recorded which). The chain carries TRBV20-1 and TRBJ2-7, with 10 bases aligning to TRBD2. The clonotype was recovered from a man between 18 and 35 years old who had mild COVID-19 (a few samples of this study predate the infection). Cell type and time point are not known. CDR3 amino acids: CSARMGLALVGQYF. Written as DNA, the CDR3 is TGCAGTGCTAGAATGGGACTAGCGCTCGTAGGGCAGTACTTC.